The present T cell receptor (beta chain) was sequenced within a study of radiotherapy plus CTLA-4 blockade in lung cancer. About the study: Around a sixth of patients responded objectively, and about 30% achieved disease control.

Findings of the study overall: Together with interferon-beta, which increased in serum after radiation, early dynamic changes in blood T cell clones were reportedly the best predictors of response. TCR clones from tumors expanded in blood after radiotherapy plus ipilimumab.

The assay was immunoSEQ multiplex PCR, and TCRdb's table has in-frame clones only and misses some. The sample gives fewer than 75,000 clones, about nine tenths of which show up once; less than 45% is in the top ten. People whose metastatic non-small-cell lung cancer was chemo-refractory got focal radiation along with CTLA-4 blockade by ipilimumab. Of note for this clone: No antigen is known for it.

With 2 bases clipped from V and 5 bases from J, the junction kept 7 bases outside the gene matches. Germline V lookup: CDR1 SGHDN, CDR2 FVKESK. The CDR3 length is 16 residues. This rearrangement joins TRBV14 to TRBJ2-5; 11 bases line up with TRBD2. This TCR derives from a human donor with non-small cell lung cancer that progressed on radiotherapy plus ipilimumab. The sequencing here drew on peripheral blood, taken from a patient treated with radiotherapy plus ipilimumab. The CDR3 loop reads CASSQLAGGPMETQYF. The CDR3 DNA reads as TGTGCCAGCAGCCAATTAGCGGGAGGGCCGATGGAGACCCAGTACTTC.